This T cell receptor beta chain stems from a study of blood T cell repertoires in COVID-19. At the level of the study: Sites in the United States, Italy and Spain provided acute and convalescent COVID-19 samples. PBMCs, B-cell-depleted T cells, or T cells were the source of the cDNA or gDNA that made up the material.

Germline CDR1 and CDR2: SEHNR and FQNEAQ (reference sequence). CDR3 length equals 12 residues. V was cut by 0 bases and J by 4 bases, with 3 bases left in between. In the source study's methods: Researchers report that nucleated cell counts were estimated from reference gene primer amplification. The data were produced by immunoSEQ multiplex PCR, yet TCRdb's version contains in-frame clones alone and is incomplete. From that table come the V and J calls and clone size; the DNA was used to work out D and trimming. The table shows 74,000 or so clones, with about 91% occurring only once. This TCR derives from a man aged 50-60 years with active COVID-19. Sequenced material: peripheral blood. The V call is TRBV7-9, the J call TRBJ2-5; D remains ambiguous. The CDR3 region is CASSLAGETQYF. CDR3 in DNA: TGTGCCAGCAGCTTAGCCGGAGAGACCCAGTACTTC.